Listed below are T cell receptor beta chains from one sample, sequenced in a study of blood T cell repertoires in COVID-19. Profiled with immunoSEQ multiplex PCR; TCRdb holds only in-frame clones, not every one. The sample lists under 350,000 clones; 80% to 90% were seen once. Sequencing was carried out using PBMCs or T cells enriched from blood (not recorded which). The receptors shown here come from a woman in her forties with acute COVID-19. CDR3s include the opening cysteine and the closing phenylalanine or tryptophan. The order of the fields is J gene, D gene, clone size, V gene, CDR3 protein, CDR3 DNA. The D gene is left open where the match is weak. Expanded clones are given a class, and other clones once, few, many or no size at all.

j_call: TRBJ2-5
d_call: TRBD1
clone_size: .
v_call: TRBV7-9
cdr3_aa: CASSSRTGGQETQYF
cdr3_nt: TGTGCCAGCAGCTCCCGGACAGGGGGCCAAGAGACCCAGTACTTC

j_call: TRBJ1-5
d_call: .
clone_size: once
v_call: TRBV3-1/TRBV3-2
cdr3_aa: CASSQDITSNQPQHF
cdr3_nt: TGTGCCAGCAGCCAAGATATCACTTCCAATCAGCCCCAGCATTTT

j_call: TRBJ1-6
d_call: .
clone_size: .
v_call: TRBV5-4
cdr3_aa: CASSLDGSGNSPLHF
cdr3_nt: TGTGCCAGCAGCTTGGATGGGTCCGGGAATTCACCCCTCCACTTT

j_call: TRBJ2-3
d_call: .
clone_size: .
v_call: TRBV10-3
cdr3_aa: CAISLRDIKDTQYF
cdr3_nt: TGTGCCATCAGCCTCCGGGACATAAAAGATACGCAGTATTTT

j_call: TRBJ2-5
d_call: TRBD1
clone_size: .
v_call: TRBV6-5
cdr3_aa: CTVRDRAQETQYF
cdr3_nt: TGCACGGTCCGGGACAGGGCTCAAGAGACCCAGTACTTC

j_call: TRBJ2-3
d_call: TRBD2
clone_size: .
v_call: TRBV20-1
cdr3_aa: CSASFAGLGVTDTQYF
cdr3_nt: TGCAGTGCTAGTTTTGCGGGACTAGGGGTAACAGATACGCAGTATTTT

j_call: TRBJ1-6
d_call: .
clone_size: .
v_call: TRBV6-5
cdr3_aa: CASSLTSGKEGSPLHF
cdr3_nt: TGTGCCAGCAGTTTAACCTCGGGTAAAGAAGGATCACCCCTCCACTTT

j_call: TRBJ1-5
d_call: .
clone_size: once
v_call: TRBV7-2
cdr3_aa: CASTPGGNQPQHF
cdr3_nt: TGTGCCAGCACCCCAGGGGGCAATCAGCCCCAGCATTTT

j_call: TRBJ2-1
d_call: TRBD1
clone_size: .
v_call: TRBV9
cdr3_aa: CASSAGLQGTNEQFF
cdr3_nt: TGTGCCAGCAGCGCGGGATTACAGGGGACCAATGAGCAGTTCTTC

j_call: TRBJ1-3
d_call: .
clone_size: .
v_call: TRBV5-6
cdr3_aa: CASSLSTGMSGNTIYF
cdr3_nt: TGTGCCAGCAGCTTAAGCACAGGGATGTCTGGAAACACCATATATTTT

j_call: TRBJ1-2
d_call: TRBD1
clone_size: .
v_call: TRBV28
cdr3_aa: CASSPQGAVGYTF
cdr3_nt: TGTGCCAGCAGTCCGCAGGGGGCAGTTGGCTACACCTTC

j_call: TRBJ1-1
d_call: .
clone_size: .
v_call: TRBV4-3
cdr3_aa: CASSQAPLANTEAFF
cdr3_nt: TGCGCCAGCAGCCAAGCCCCTTTGGCGAACACTGAAGCTTTCTTT

j_call: TRBJ1-2
d_call: TRBD1
clone_size: .
v_call: TRBV6-1
cdr3_aa: CASSETGTGRGVNGYTF
cdr3_nt: TGTGCCAGCAGTGAAACCGGGACAGGGAGGGGCGTGAACGGCTACACCTTC

j_call: TRBJ2-5
d_call: .
clone_size: .
v_call: TRBV5-4
cdr3_aa: CASHTGMEETQYF
cdr3_nt: TGTGCCAGCCATACAGGGATGGAAGAGACCCAGTACTTC

j_call: TRBJ2-5
d_call: TRBD2
clone_size: .
v_call: TRBV10-3
cdr3_aa: CAISPGLAGGETQYF
cdr3_nt: TGTGCCATCAGTCCGGGACTAGCGGGGGGAGAGACCCAGTACTTC

j_call: TRBJ2-2
d_call: .
clone_size: .
v_call: TRBV27
cdr3_aa: CASSTGLSNTGELFF
cdr3_nt: TGTGCCAGCAGTACCGGACTATCGAACACCGGGGAGCTGTTTTTT

j_call: TRBJ2-1
d_call: TRBD2
clone_size: .
v_call: TRBV11-3
cdr3_aa: CASSLSSGTYNEQFF
cdr3_nt: TGTGCCAGCAGCTTATCTAGCGGGACCTACAATGAGCAGTTCTTC

j_call: TRBJ2-7
d_call: TRBD1
clone_size: few
v_call: TRBV4-2
cdr3_aa: CASSQPGQYYEQYF
cdr3_nt: TGTGCCAGCAGCCAACCGGGACAGTATTACGAGCAGTACTTC

j_call: TRBJ2-1
d_call: TRBD2
clone_size: .
v_call: TRBV3-1/TRBV3-2
cdr3_aa: CASSQDTLAGVSYNEQFF
cdr3_nt: TGTGCCAGCAGCCAAGATACACTAGCGGGGGTTTCATACAATGAGCAGTTCTTC

j_call: TRBJ2-7
d_call: TRBD2
clone_size: once
v_call: TRBV27
cdr3_aa: CASSLTSGISYEQYF
cdr3_nt: TGTGCCAGCAGTTTAACTAGCGGAATCTCCTACGAGCAGTACTTC

j_call: TRBJ2-6
d_call: .
clone_size: .
v_call: TRBV4-3
cdr3_aa: CASSQLLASGANVLTF
cdr3_nt: TGCGCCAGCAGCCAATTGCTGGCTTCTGGGGCCAACGTCCTGACTTTC

j_call: TRBJ2-1
d_call: TRBD2
clone_size: .
v_call: TRBV7-9
cdr3_aa: CASSPLTGTSPNEQFF
cdr3_nt: TGTGCCAGCAGTCCGCTCACCGGGACTAGTCCCAATGAGCAGTTCTTC

j_call: TRBJ2-1
d_call: TRBD2
clone_size: .
v_call: TRBV24-1
cdr3_aa: CATSHAGGNEQFF
cdr3_nt: TGTGCCACCAGTCATGCGGGAGGAAATGAGCAGTTCTTC

j_call: TRBJ1-1
d_call: .
clone_size: few
v_call: TRBV5-1
cdr3_aa: CASSLDRNTEAFF
cdr3_nt: TGCGCCAGCAGCTTGGACAGGAACACTGAAGCTTTCTTT

j_call: TRBJ1-5
d_call: .
clone_size: .
v_call: TRBV12-3/TRBV12-4
cdr3_aa: CASSPVENQPQHF
cdr3_nt: TGTGCCAGCAGTCCCGTGGAGAATCAGCCCCAGCATTTT

j_call: TRBJ1-1
d_call: .
clone_size: .
v_call: TRBV19
cdr3_aa: CASSMGGTEAFF
cdr3_nt: TGTGCCAGTAGTATGGGGGGAACTGAAGCTTTCTTT

j_call: TRBJ1-6
d_call: TRBD1
clone_size: .
v_call: TRBV2
cdr3_aa: CASTQGKSPLHF
cdr3_nt: TGTGCCAGCACACAGGGGAAGTCACCCCTCCACTTT

j_call: TRBJ2-7
d_call: .
clone_size: .
v_call: TRBV15
cdr3_aa: CATSRDLQGASYEQYF
cdr3_nt: TGTGCCACCAGCAGAGATCTCCAAGGGGCCTCCTACGAGCAGTACTTC

j_call: TRBJ1-3
d_call: .
clone_size: .
v_call: TRBV4-2
cdr3_aa: CASSQDLQGGNTIYF
cdr3_nt: TGTGCCAGCAGCCAAGATTTACAGGGTGGAAACACCATATATTTT

j_call: TRBJ1-2
d_call: TRBD1
clone_size: .
v_call: TRBV7-2
cdr3_aa: CASERRGLSLLNYGYTF
cdr3_nt: TGTGCCAGCGAAAGGAGGGGGCTGAGCCTCCTTAACTATGGCTACACCTTC

j_call: TRBJ1-1
d_call: .
clone_size: .
v_call: TRBV5-1
cdr3_aa: CASSSIPNTEAFF
cdr3_nt: TGCGCCAGCAGCTCTATTCCGAACACTGAAGCTTTCTTT

j_call: TRBJ2-1
d_call: TRBD1
clone_size: .
v_call: TRBV18
cdr3_aa: CASLQAQGVEQFF
cdr3_nt: TGTGCCAGCTTACAGGCACAGGGGGTTGAGCAGTTCTTC

j_call: TRBJ2-7
d_call: .
clone_size: .
v_call: TRBV6-6
cdr3_aa: CASSLGHSSYEQYF
cdr3_nt: TGTGCCAGCAGTCTGGGACACAGCTCCTACGAGCAGTACTTC

j_call: TRBJ2-7
d_call: .
clone_size: .
v_call: TRBV27
cdr3_aa: CASSLSGGYVVYEQYF
cdr3_nt: TGTGCCAGCAGTTTATCGGGAGGATATGTTGTCTACGAGCAGTACTTC

j_call: TRBJ2-3
d_call: .
clone_size: .
v_call: TRBV7-2
cdr3_aa: CASSLVAGRGTDTQYF
cdr3_nt: TGTGCCAGCAGCTTAGTGGCGGGAAGGGGCACAGATACGCAGTATTTT

j_call: TRBJ2-3
d_call: TRBD1
clone_size: .
v_call: TRBV6-6
cdr3_aa: CASSYTGQGRDTQYF
cdr3_nt: TGTGCCAGCAGTTACACCGGACAGGGAAGAGATACGCAGTATTTT

j_call: TRBJ1-3
d_call: .
clone_size: .
v_call: TRBV9
cdr3_aa: CASSVISGLDGNTIYF
cdr3_nt: TGTGCCAGCAGCGTCATTTCAGGGCTCGATGGAAACACCATATATTTT

j_call: TRBJ1-6
d_call: .
clone_size: .
v_call: TRBV6-5
cdr3_aa: CASSYSQNYNSPLHF
cdr3_nt: TGTGCCAGCAGTTACTCCCAGAACTATAATTCACCCCTCCACTTT

j_call: TRBJ2-5
d_call: TRBD2
clone_size: .
v_call: TRBV7-9
cdr3_aa: CASSLAGTSGGQETQYF
cdr3_nt: TGTGCCAGCAGCCTAGCCGGGACTAGCGGGGGCCAAGAGACCCAGTACTTC

j_call: TRBJ1-5
d_call: .
clone_size: once
v_call: TRBV5-5
cdr3_aa: CASRPDSSNQPQHF
cdr3_nt: TGTGCCAGCAGACCAGACAGTAGCAATCAGCCCCAGCATTTT

j_call: TRBJ2-2
d_call: .
clone_size: .
v_call: TRBV28
cdr3_aa: CATCGQNTGELFF
cdr3_nt: TGTGCCACCTGCGGGCAGAACACCGGGGAGCTGTTTTTT

j_call: TRBJ2-2
d_call: TRBD2
clone_size: .
v_call: TRBV5-4
cdr3_aa: CASSLGLAGATGELFF
cdr3_nt: TGTGCCAGCAGCTTGGGACTAGCGGGAGCCACCGGGGAGCTGTTTTTT

j_call: TRBJ2-3
d_call: TRBD2
clone_size: .
v_call: TRBV2
cdr3_aa: CASFFSGSLSTDTQYF
cdr3_nt: TGTGCCAGTTTTTTCAGCGGGAGTTTGAGCACAGATACGCAGTATTTT

j_call: TRBJ1-2
d_call: TRBD1
clone_size: .
v_call: TRBV5-1
cdr3_aa: CASSLGPQGRLGYGYTF
cdr3_nt: TGCGCCAGCAGCTTGGGGCCACAGGGGCGATTGGGCTATGGCTACACCTTC

j_call: TRBJ2-5
d_call: .
clone_size: .
v_call: TRBV7-9
cdr3_aa: CASSPAYQRSAETQYF
cdr3_nt: TGTGCCAGCAGCCCTGCTTACCAGCGTAGCGCAGAGACCCAGTACTTC

j_call: TRBJ1-1
d_call: .
clone_size: .
v_call: TRBV27
cdr3_aa: CASSLLQQATEAFF
cdr3_nt: TGTGCCAGCAGTTTACTGCAACAGGCGACTGAAGCTTTCTTT

j_call: TRBJ2-2
d_call: TRBD2
clone_size: .
v_call: TRBV5-4
cdr3_aa: CASSLGGLADTGELFF
cdr3_nt: TGTGCCAGCAGCTTGGGTGGACTAGCGGACACCGGGGAGCTGTTTTTT

j_call: TRBJ2-3
d_call: .
clone_size: .
v_call: TRBV7-2
cdr3_aa: CASSQKRAGTRTDTQYF
cdr3_nt: TGTGCCAGCAGCCAAAAAAGGGCCGGGACACGCACAGATACGCAGTATTTT

j_call: TRBJ2-1
d_call: TRBD2
clone_size: .
v_call: TRBV5-1
cdr3_aa: CASSVVAGGTYNEQFF
cdr3_nt: TGCGCCAGCAGCGTGGTAGCGGGAGGCACCTACAATGAGCAGTTCTTC

j_call: TRBJ2-7
d_call: .
clone_size: once
v_call: TRBV13
cdr3_aa: CASSLKGGRISFTYEQYF
cdr3_nt: TGTGCCAGCAGCTTAAAAGGGGGACGGATTAGTTTTACCTACGAGCAGTACTTC

j_call: TRBJ1-6
d_call: TRBD1
clone_size: few
v_call: TRBV18
cdr3_aa: CASSGDSRNSPLHF
cdr3_nt: TGTGCCAGCTCAGGGGACAGCCGGAATTCACCCCTCCACTTT

j_call: TRBJ2-1
d_call: TRBD2
clone_size: .
v_call: TRBV6-5
cdr3_aa: CATSTSGRIYEQFF
cdr3_nt: TGTGCCACCTCGACTAGCGGGAGGATCTATGAGCAGTTCTTC